The present T cell receptor beta chain was sequenced within a study of shared clonotypes between healthy human individuals. The study, taken as a whole, reports: When naive CD4 clonotypes were compared across a handful of donors, around 5% were shared.

Assay used: immunoSEQ multiplex PCR; TCRdb lists only in-frame clones, some missing. The sample holds about 1 million clones, approximately 72% seen once. About this clone: Its antigen is unknown.

Germline-derived CDR1 and CDR2 are SNHLY and FYNNEI. J gave up 4 bases and V 6 bases, and 15 bases lay outside the gene matches. CDR3 size: 17 residues. This sequence joins TRBV2 and TRBJ2-5; TRBD1 matches at 9 bases. The sequence derives from a man between 18 and 29 years old in good health. Material: memory CD4+ T cells sorted from blood. Subset reported: CD45RA-negative fraction. CDR3 sequence: CASRETGGQFFGETQYF. CDR3 DNA: TGTGCCAGCAGGGAGACAGGGGGGCAGTTTTTCGGAGAGACCCAGTACTTC.